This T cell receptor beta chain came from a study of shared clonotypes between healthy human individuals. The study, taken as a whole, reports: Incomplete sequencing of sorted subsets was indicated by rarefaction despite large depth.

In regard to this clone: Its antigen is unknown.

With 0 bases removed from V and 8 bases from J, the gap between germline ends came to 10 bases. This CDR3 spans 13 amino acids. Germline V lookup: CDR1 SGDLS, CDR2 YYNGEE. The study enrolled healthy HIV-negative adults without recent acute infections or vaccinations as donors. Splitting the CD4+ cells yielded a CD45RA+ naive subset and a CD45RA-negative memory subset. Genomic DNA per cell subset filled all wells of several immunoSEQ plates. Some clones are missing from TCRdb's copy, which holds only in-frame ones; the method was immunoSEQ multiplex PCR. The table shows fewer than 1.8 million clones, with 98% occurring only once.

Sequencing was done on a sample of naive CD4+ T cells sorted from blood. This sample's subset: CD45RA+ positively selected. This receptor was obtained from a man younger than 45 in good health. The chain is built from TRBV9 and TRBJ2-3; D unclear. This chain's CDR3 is CASSVGAVATQYF. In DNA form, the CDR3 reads TGTGCCAGCAGCGTAGGGGCAGTCGCTACGCAGTATTTT.